This T cell receptor (beta chain) stems from a study of T cell changes during pregnancy in multiple sclerosis. Method: immunoSEQ multiplex PCR; TCRdb's copy keeps in-frame clones and lacks some. The sample lists 37,000 or so clones; approximately 94% were seen once. The CDR3 covers 15 residues. With V trimmed by 7 bases and J by 6 bases, 9 bases remained unmatched. Germline CDR1 reads MNHNS; CDR2 reads SASEGT. The V gene is TRBV6-1, the J gene TRBJ2-2, with 9 bases lining up with TRBD1. This TCR was recovered from a female donor with multiple sclerosis, enrolled in a pregnancy study. This material consisted of peripheral blood, taken in the third trimester of pregnancy. CDR3 amino acids: CASILQGAIPGELFF. The CDR3 DNA reads TGTGCCAGCATATTACAGGGGGCGATCCCCGGGGAGCTGTTTTTT.